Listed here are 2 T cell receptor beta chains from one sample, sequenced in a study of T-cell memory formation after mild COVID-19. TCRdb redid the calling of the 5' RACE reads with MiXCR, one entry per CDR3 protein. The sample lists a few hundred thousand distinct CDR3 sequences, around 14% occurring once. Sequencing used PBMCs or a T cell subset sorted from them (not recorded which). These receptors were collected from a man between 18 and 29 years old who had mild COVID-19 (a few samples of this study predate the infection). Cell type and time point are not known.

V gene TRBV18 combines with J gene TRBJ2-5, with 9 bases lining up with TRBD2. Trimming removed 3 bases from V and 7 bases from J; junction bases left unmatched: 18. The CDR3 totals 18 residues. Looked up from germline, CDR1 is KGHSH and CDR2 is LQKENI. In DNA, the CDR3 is TGTGCCAGCTCACCTCTTACCCATAGCGGGGGACCGCTCGGGACCCAGTACTTC. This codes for CASSPLTHSGGPLGTQYF.

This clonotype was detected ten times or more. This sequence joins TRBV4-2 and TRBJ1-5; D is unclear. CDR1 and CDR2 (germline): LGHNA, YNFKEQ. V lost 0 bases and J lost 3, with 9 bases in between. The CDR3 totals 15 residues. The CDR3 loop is CASSQDRQYNQPQHF. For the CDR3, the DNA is TGTGCCAGCAGCCAAGACCGGCAGTACAATCAGCCCCAGCATTTT.